This entry concerns a single TCR beta chain. Its antigen is unidentified. The sample is drawn from a study of T cells in Graves' hyperthyroidism and ophthalmopathy. Whole-study results and caveats: Most clonotypes that expanded in the thyroid above 0.001 also showed up in blood. Through a model of 13 V-J features, ophthalmopathy was separated from stable hyperthyroidism.

TCR beta CDR3 region amplification was performed from RNA transcripts. The HTBI primer set served for first-round RT-PCR of the TCR CDR3. TCRdb fed the multiplex PCR reads into MiXCR, producing one record per CDR3 protein. The profile shows around 660,000 distinct CDR3 sequences, 45% of them singletons. Those patients with uncontrolled infection, other autoimmune disease, pregnancy or lactation were excluded. CDR3 length: 16 residues. Germline trimming cut 10 bases from V and 5 bases from J; bases unmatched to any gene: 17. Germline assignment: CDR1 ENHRY and CDR2 SYGVKD. The TCR comes from an adult man with Graves' disease, either hyperthyroidism or ophthalmopathy (not recorded which). The gene calls are TRBV10-3 and TRBJ2-7; 10 bases map to TRBD2. The sample was peripheral blood or thyroid tissue (not recorded which). The CDR3 loop reads CASSPSLRLAGHEQYF. CDR3 nucleotides: TGTGCCAGCAGCCCCTCACTCAGACTAGCGGGCCACGAGCAGTACTTC.